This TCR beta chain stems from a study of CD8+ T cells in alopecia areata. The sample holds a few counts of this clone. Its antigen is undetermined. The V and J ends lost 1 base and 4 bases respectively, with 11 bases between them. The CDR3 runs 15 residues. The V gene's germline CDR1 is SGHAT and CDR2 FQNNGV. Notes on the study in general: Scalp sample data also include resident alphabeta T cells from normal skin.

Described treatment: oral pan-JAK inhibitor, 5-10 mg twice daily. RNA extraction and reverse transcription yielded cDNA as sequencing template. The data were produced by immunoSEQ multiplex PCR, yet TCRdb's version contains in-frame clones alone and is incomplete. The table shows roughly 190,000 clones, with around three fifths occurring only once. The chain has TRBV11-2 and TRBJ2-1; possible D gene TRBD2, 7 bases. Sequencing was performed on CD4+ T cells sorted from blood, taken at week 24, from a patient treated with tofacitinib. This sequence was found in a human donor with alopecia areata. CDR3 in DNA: TGTGCCAGCAGCTTAGGAGGGGGGGGTTACAATGAGCAGTTCTTC. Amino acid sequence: CASSLGGGGYNEQFF.